This is a list of T cell receptor beta chains from one sample in a study of blood T cell repertoires in COVID-19. Measured with immunoSEQ multiplex PCR; TCRdb has only the in-frame clones, and not every one. The sample lists roughly 100,000 clones; around 90% were seen once. The sample comprised peripheral blood. These receptors all come from a man in his forties or fifties with acute or convalescent COVID-19. The CDR3 runs from the conserved cysteine through the conserved F or W. D genes are given only for firm matches. Clone size appears in some rows only: once, few, many, or a class for an expanded clone.

CDR3 DNA: TGCGCCAGCAGCCGAGAGACAGGGATCATTCAGTACTTC
CDR3 protein: CASSRETGIIQYF
clone size: .
V gene: TRBV4-1
J gene: TRBJ2-4
D gene: TRBD1

CDR3 DNA: TGCGCCAGCAGCTTGGCAGCGGGTGAAGCTTTCTTT
CDR3 protein: CASSLAAGEAFF
clone size: .
V gene: TRBV5-1
J gene: TRBJ1-1
D gene: .

CDR3 DNA: TGCGCCAGCCGCGGGACAGGGGGCAGTAATTCACCCCTCCACTTT
CDR3 protein: CASRGTGGSNSPLHF
clone size: .
V gene: TRBV5-1
J gene: TRBJ1-6
D gene: TRBD1

CDR3 DNA: TGCGCCAGCAGTGCTCCAGAATCCTACGAGCAGTACTTC
CDR3 protein: CASSAPESYEQYF
clone size: .
V gene: TRBV10-2
J gene: TRBJ2-7
D gene: .

CDR3 DNA: TGCAGTGCTAGAGGAGCCCCGGCTTTCTTT
CDR3 protein: CSARGAPAFF
clone size: .
V gene: TRBV20-1
J gene: TRBJ1-1
D gene: .

CDR3 DNA: TGTGCCAGCAGCCAAGCTAGGGGGGGGAGCTCCTACAATGAGCAGTTCTTC
CDR3 protein: CASSQARGGSSYNEQFF
clone size: .
V gene: TRBV3-1/TRBV3-2
J gene: TRBJ2-1
D gene: .

CDR3 DNA: TGTGCCAGTGAACTTAATGAAAAACTGTTTTTT
CDR3 protein: CASELNEKLFF
clone size: few
V gene: TRBV19
J gene: TRBJ1-4
D gene: .

CDR3 DNA: TGCGCCAGCAGTCAATCGAGAGGGAATGGCTACACCTTC
CDR3 protein: CASSQSRGNGYTF
clone size: .
V gene: TRBV23-1
J gene: TRBJ1-2
D gene: .

CDR3 DNA: TGTGCCAGCAGTCTCTCACAGGGGCGGGGAGGAGGCTACACCTTC
CDR3 protein: CASSLSQGRGGGYTF
clone size: .
V gene: TRBV28
J gene: TRBJ1-2
D gene: TRBD1

CDR3 DNA: TGTGCCAGCAGTGAAGGAGCTTCTGTGGAGACCCAGTACTTC
CDR3 protein: CASSEGASVETQYF
clone size: .
V gene: TRBV6-1
J gene: TRBJ2-5
D gene: .

CDR3 DNA: TGTGCCAGCAGTCCGACGGCAGCGGGGGGCCCAGATACGCAGTATTTT
CDR3 protein: CASSPTAAGGPDTQYF
clone size: .
V gene: TRBV5-5
J gene: TRBJ2-3
D gene: TRBD2

CDR3 DNA: TGCGCCAGCAGCTTGGCGGGGGTCAACACCGGGGAGCTGTTTTTT
CDR3 protein: CASSLAGVNTGELFF
clone size: .
V gene: TRBV5-1
J gene: TRBJ2-2
D gene: .

CDR3 DNA: TGCGCCAGCAGCTCCGGGACAGGTTCGTACGAGCAGTACTTC
CDR3 protein: CASSSGTGSYEQYF
clone size: .
V gene: TRBV5-1
J gene: TRBJ2-7
D gene: TRBD1

CDR3 DNA: TGCGCCAGCAGCCAGTACAGTAGCTCCTACGAGCAGTACTTC
CDR3 protein: CASSQYSSSYEQYF
clone size: .
V gene: TRBV4-3
J gene: TRBJ2-7
D gene: .

CDR3 DNA: TGTGCCAGCAGACATGTACAGGGAAAAAAACTGTTTTTT
CDR3 protein: CASRHVQGKKLFF
clone size: .
V gene: TRBV6-5
J gene: TRBJ1-4
D gene: .

CDR3 DNA: TGTGCCAGCAGCTTAAGGACTAGCACAGATACGCAGTATTTT
CDR3 protein: CASSLRTSTDTQYF
clone size: .
V gene: TRBV7-2
J gene: TRBJ2-3
D gene: .